The 30 T cell receptor beta chains below come from one sample, sequenced in a study of cytomegalovirus exposure and HLA in healthy donors (dated by TCRdb to 2016 to 2017). Receptors were amplified or captured by the immunoSEQ multiplex PCR assay. For the multiplex PCR, a mixture combining 60 forward primers for TCR Vbeta segments and 13 reverse primers for TCR Jbeta segments was used. Sourced from immuneACCESS, this table was stored by TCRdb with only in-frame sequences that have V and J called. A share of the clones is absent; for the studies checked, an unresolved V gene accounts for under half, and the remainder has no known explanation. The sample contains more than 65,000 clones, 65% to 75% of them found a single time. The top ten constitute around 10% of the sample. Sequencing input: PBMCs. The receptors shown here come from a woman aged 55-70 years in good health and CMV-seropositive.

This clone was seen once. The V call is TRBV10-3, the J call TRBJ1-1; the D is unclear. Trimming cost V 4 bases and J 7 bases, with 7 bases left between them. This CDR3 contains 11 residues. Per the germline V gene, CDR1 is ENHRY and CDR2 is SYGVKD. CDR3 sequence reads: CAISGRIEAFF. The CDR3 region has the DNA TGTGCCATCAGTGGCAGGATTGAAGCTTTCTTT.

J is TRBJ1-1 and V is TRBV5-5; 9 bases are shared with TRBD1. Per germline, CDR1 SGHKS and CDR2 YYEKEE (reference sequence). Trimming removed 1 base from V and 13 bases from J; junction bases left unmatched: 17. This CDR3 spans 16 amino acids. DNA for the CDR3: TGTGCCAGCAGCTTGAGTAGTGGGGACAGGGCCAGTCTTGATTTCTTT. Its protein is CASSLSSGDRASLDFF. The variable domain in full, completed from reference TRBV5-5 and TRBJ1-1, reads DAGVTQSPTHLIKTRGQQVTLRCSPISGHKSVSWYQQVLGQGPQFIFQYYEKEERGRGNFPDRFSARQFPNYSSELNVNALLLGDSALYLCASSLSSGDRASLDFFGQGTRLTVV.

The chain recombines TRBV7-2 with TRBJ2-1; TRBD1 matches at 7 bases. CDR1 SGHTA and CDR2 FQGNSA come from the germline V gene. The CDR3 is 14 amino acids. The J segment lost 7 bases and the V segment lost 2 bases, leaving 5 bases of the junction unmatched. Written as DNA, the CDR3 is TGTGCCAGCAGCTTATCACAGGGGCGTAATGAGCAGTTCTTC. Protein: CASSLSQGRNEQFF. Based on the CDR3 plus reference TRBV7-2 and TRBJ2-1, the full variable domain is GAGVSQSPSNKVTEKGKDVELRCDPISGHTALYWYRQSLGQGLEFLIYFQGNSAPDKSGLPSDRFSAERTGGSVSTLTIQRTQQEDSAVYLCASSLSQGRNEQFFGPGTRLTVL.

This clone was seen once. This chain joins TRBV5-6 and TRBJ2-3, with 7 bases identical to TRBD2. CDR3 length equals 16 residues. Germline V lookup: CDR1 SGHDT, CDR2 YYEEEE. V lost 1 base and J lost 1; bases outside the gene matches: 6. The CDR3 DNA reads TGTGCCAGCAGCTTGCGATCAAGCGGGGGCACAGATACGCAGTATTTT. Residues: CASSLRSSGGTDTQYF.

The chain is built from TRBV4-1 and TRBJ2-5; 12 nucleotides align to TRBD2. This CDR3 is built from 13 residues. Trimming cost V 0 bases and J 11 bases; bases outside gene matches: 1. Looked up from germline, CDR1 is MGHRA and CDR2 is YSYEKL. The CDR3 DNA follows: TGCGCCAGCAGCCAAGAGACTAGCGGGGGTCAGTACTTC. The encoded protein is CASSQETSGGQYF.

This chain uses TRBV6-5 with TRBJ1-2; D not resolved. Germline CDR1 reads MNHEY; CDR2 reads SVGAGI. CDR3 size: 14 residues. V shed 5 bases and J shed 7 bases, with 17 bases lying between them. CDR3 loop: CASSRVENGGGYTF. The DNA of the CDR3 is TGTGCCAGCAGTCGGGTCGAAAACGGTGGTGGCTACACCTTC.

The chain joins TRBV4-1 to TRBJ1-5; TRBD1 matches 7 bases. The V segment lost 4 bases and the J segment 0 bases; nucleotides outside the gene matches: 9. The CDR3 totals 17 residues. Germline-derived CDR1 and CDR2 are MGHRA and YSYEKL. CDR3: CASSPQGLVDSNQPQHF. The CDR3 DNA sequence: TGCGCCAGCAGCCCACAGGGGCTGGTGGATAGCAATCAGCCCCAGCATTTT.

Concerning this clone itself: The CDR3 does not close with the conserved phenylalanine or tryptophan, likely indicating a read error. V usage is TRBV29-1 and J usage is TRBJ1-2, with 9 bases that match TRBD1. Looked up from germline, CDR1 is SQVTM and CDR2 is ANQGSEA. Trimming at V came to 7 bases and at J to 2 bases, leaving 8 bases not matched to a gene. The CDR3 runs 14 residues. The CDR3 protein is CSAPGQGGNYGYTV. As DNA, the CDR3 is TGCAGCGCTCCGGGACAGGGTGGGAACTATGGCTACACCGTC.

This clone was found once. The rearrangement uses TRBV14 and TRBJ2-2, with 8 positions matching TRBD1. Germline lookup yields CDR1 SGHDN and CDR2 FVKESK. The length of the CDR3 is 16 residues. The junction had 7 bases not matched to a gene; V was cut back by 4 bases and J by 3 bases. CDR3 coding DNA: TGTGCCAGCAGCCTAGAGGACAGGGACTACACCGGGGAGCTGTTTTTT. Encoded protein: CASSLEDRDYTGELFF.

V gene TRBV28 combines with J gene TRBJ1-5, with 7 nucleotides matching TRBD1. The CDR3 consists of 14 residues. Trimming cost V 7 bases and J 7 bases; bases outside gene matches: 10. Germline CDR1 and CDR2: MDHEN and SYDVKM. The CDR3 nucleotides read TGTGCCAGCAATAGCGGGACAGCCACCCAGCCCCAGCATTTT. Encoded protein: CASNSGTATQPQHF. The whole variable domain, filled in from reference TRBV28 and TRBJ1-5, reads DVKVTQSSRYLVKRTGEKVFLECVQDMDHENMFWYRQDPGLGLRLIYFSYDVKMKEKGDIPEGYSVSREKKERFSLILESASTNQTSMYLCASNSGTATQPQHFGDGTRLSIL.

The chain joins TRBV11-3 to TRBJ1-1, with TRBD1 identical over 9 bases. J gave up 12 bases and V 4 bases, and 15 bases lay outside the gene matches. Germline V gene lookup returns CDR1 SGHNT and CDR2 YENEEA. CDR3 length equals 15 residues. The CDR3 loop reads CASSSGTGTLRGSFF. The DNA for the CDR3 is TGTGCCAGCAGCTCTGGGACAGGGACCTTGAGAGGGTCTTTCTTT.

V is TRBV2 and J is TRBJ1-4; D perhaps matches TRBD1 (6 bases). V gave up 6 bases and J gave up 3 bases, with 11 bases separating them. Germline CDR1 and CDR2: SNHLY and FYNNEI. The CDR3 runs to 14 residues. In DNA form, the CDR3 reads TGTGCCAGCAGGGAGGACAGTTCTAATGAAAAACTGTTTTTT. Protein sequence: CASREDSSNEKLFF.

This sequence joins TRBV5-1 and TRBJ1-2, with TRBD1 as a possible D gene (6 bases). The CDR3 has 12 residues. CDR1 SGHRS and CDR2 YFSETQ come from the germline V gene. Trimming removed 1 base at V and 6 bases at J, with 7 bases between. The CDR3 spells CASSLNRDGYTF. The CDR3 DNA sequence: TGCGCCAGCAGCTTGAACAGGGATGGCTACACCTTC.

V is TRBV15 and J is TRBJ1-3, with 7 positions matching TRBD1. Germline-derived CDR1 and CDR2 are LNHNV and YYDKDF (reference sequence). There are 15 residues in the CDR3. V shed 0 bases and J 2 bases; nucleotides not matched to a gene: 1. The CDR3 region is CATSRDQGAGNTIYF. The CDR3 nucleotides read TGTGCCACCAGCAGAGATCAGGGGGCTGGAAACACCATATATTTT.

The chain is built from TRBV19 and TRBJ2-1; D is unresolved. CDR3 size: 16 residues. Germline V gene sequence: CDR1 LNHDA, CDR2 SQIVND (reference sequence). V gave up 5 bases and J gave up 0 bases, with 14 bases separating them. CDR3 in DNA: TGTGCCAGTAGTCTCCAGCTAGGCTACTCCTACAATGAGCAGTTCTTC. It specifies CASSLQLGYSYNEQFF.

CDR3 sequence: CASSQADFSGNTIYF. The CDR3 DNA is TGCGCCAGCAGCCAAGCTGACTTCTCTGGAAACACCATATATTTT. This sequence joins TRBV4-1 and TRBJ1-3; D ambiguous. V was shortened by 1 base and J by 0 bases, with 7 bases between the two germline ends. The CDR3 contains 15 residues. Germline CDR1 is MGHRA and CDR2 is YSYEKL.

V usage is TRBV7-2 and J usage is TRBJ2-3; D is undetermined. Germline CDR1 and CDR2: SGHTA and FQGNSA. The V end lost 2 bases, the J end lost 2 bases, and 11 bases lay between the germline ends. The CDR3 contains 15 residues. In nucleotides, the CDR3 is TGTGCCAGCAGCTTATCTGCCCAGTACACAGATACGCAGTATTTT. Amino acids: CASSLSAQYTDTQYF.

The rearrangement joins TRBV7-9 to TRBJ2-3, with D tentatively TRBD2 (6 bases). V was shortened by 5 bases and J by 0 bases, with 15 bases between the two germline ends. Germline V gives CDR1 SEHNR, CDR2 FQNEAQ (reference sequence). This CDR3 contains 16 residues. The DNA of the CDR3 is TGTGCCAGCAGCACTTCCGGGACTTGGAGCACAGATACGCAGTATTTT. Translated, it gives CASSTSGTWSTDTQYF. The full variable domain, rest sourced from reference TRBV7-9 and TRBJ2-3, is DTGVSQNPRHKITKRGQNVTFRCDPISEHNRLYWYRQTLGQGPEFLTYFQNEAQLEKSRLLSDRFSAERPKGSFSTLEIQRTEQGDSAMYLCASSTSGTWSTDTQYFGPGTRLTVL.

Within the sample, this clone is medium-sized. The chain is built from TRBV5-4 and TRBJ1-2, with TRBD1 matching 7 bases. This CDR3 is 16 amino acids long. The germline gives CDR1 SGHNT, CDR2 YYREEE (reference sequence). J gave up 3 bases and V 3 bases, and 11 bases lay outside the gene matches. The CDR3 here is CASSSVTGQAYYGYTF. DNA of the CDR3: TGTGCCAGCAGCTCGGTGACTGGACAGGCTTACTATGGCTACACCTTC.

The V call is TRBV11-2, the J call TRBJ2-1; TRBD2 aligns across 8 bases. The CDR3 runs to 15 residues. Germline lookup yields CDR1 SGHAT and CDR2 FQNNGV. Trimming took 1 base from V and 3 from J; bases not matched to a gene: 2. DNA of the CDR3: TGTGCCAGCAGCTTAGCGGGGGGGCTCTACAATGAGCAGTTCTTC. Its translation: CASSLAGGLYNEQFF.

In DNA, the CDR3 is TGTGCCAGTAGTAAGGGACTAGCGGGGTACGGGGAGACCCAGTACTTC. This encodes CASSKGLAGYGETQYF. The rearrangement joins TRBV19 to TRBJ2-5, with TRBD2 identical over 13 bases. There are 16 residues in the CDR3. With V trimmed by 4 bases and J by 5 bases, 7 bases remained unmatched. The V gene's germline CDR1 is LNHDA and CDR2 SQIVND (reference sequence).

In its sample, this clone was seen a few times. One junction end disagrees with the germline gene, perhaps due to a read error. The V and J genes are TRBV6-5 and TRBJ1-5; D uncertain. Germline CDR1 is MNHEY and CDR2 is SVGAGI. This CDR3 comprises 13 residues. The DNA for the CDR3 is TGTGCCAGCAGTTTGGGCAGGTATCAACCCCAGCATTTT. It encodes CASSLGRYQPQHF.

The chain joins TRBV10-2 to TRBJ2-5; D is perhaps TRBD2 (5 bases). The V end was cut by 6 bases, the J end by 2 bases, with 10 bases between. The CDR3 extends over 13 amino acids. The germline gives CDR1 WSHSY, CDR2 SAAADI. The CDR3: CASRHGIQETQYF. The CDR3 DNA follows: TGCGCCAGCAGACACGGGATTCAAGAGACCCAGTACTTC.

The chain has TRBV19 and TRBJ1-2, with D maybe TRBD1 (6 bases). Trimming cost V 4 bases and J 4 bases, with 13 bases left between them. Germline values: CDR1 LNHDA, CDR2 SQIVND (reference sequence). The CDR3 has 14 residues. The CDR3 loop reads CASSNTGTAYGYTF. CDR3 nucleotides: TGTGCCAGTAGTAACACAGGGACGGCCTATGGCTACACCTTC.

At least ten counts were recorded for this clone. CDR3: CASSDWLSSTDTQYF. DNA of the CDR3: TGTGCCAGCAGTGACTGGCTCAGTAGCACAGATACGCAGTATTTT. J is TRBJ2-3 and V is TRBV6-4; D remains ambiguous. This CDR3 has 15 amino acids. Deletions cut 1 base from V and 0 bases from J, with 8 bases between. Germline V gene data show CDR1 as MRHNA and CDR2 as SNTAGT.

This chain uses TRBV27 with TRBJ1-2, with D possibly matching TRBD1 (5 bases). V lost 3 bases to trimming and J lost 4 bases, with 12 bases between them. CDR3 length equals 14 residues. From germline, CDR1 is MNHEY and CDR2 SMNVEV (reference sequence). In nucleotides, the CDR3 is TGTGCCAGCAGTTTGGATGACAGCTTCTATGGCTACACCTTC. It translates to CASSLDDSFYGYTF.

The chain links TRBV30 to TRBJ2-7; 7 nucleotides line up with TRBD1. CDR3 length equals 13 residues. Germline V gives CDR1 GTSNPN, CDR2 SVGIG (reference sequence). With 8 bases clipped from V and 2 bases from J, the junction kept 9 bases outside the gene matches. CDR3 amino acids: CAARQGQTYEQYF. In nucleotides, the CDR3 is TGTGCCGCCCGACAGGGCCAAACCTACGAGCAGTACTTC. Using reference TRBV30 and TRBJ2-7 for the parts outside the CDR3, the full variable domain is SQTIHQWPATLVQPVGSPLSLECTVEGTSNPNLYWYRQAAGRGLQLLFYSVGIGQISSEVPQNLSASRPQDRQFILSSKKLLLSDSGFYLCAARQGQTYEQYFGPGTRLTVT.

With regard to this clone: It is likely a read error, because the conserved phenylalanine at the end of the CDR3 is missing. The DNA is omitted, as the CDR3 cannot be located on it reliably, and the CDR3 follows TCRdb's listing. This chain joins TRBV30 and TRBJ1-6; the D call in the table, TRBD1, was not verified against the DNA. The CDR3 has 14 amino acids, counting both end residues. Germline loops: CDR1 GTSNPN, CDR2 SVGIG (reference sequence). CDR3 residues: CAWQGTIVDSPLQV.

The rearrangement uses TRBV5-6 and TRBJ1-3; tentatively, D is TRBD1 (6 bases). The V end was cut by 4 bases, the J end by 4 bases, with 12 bases between. The CDR3 sequence is 14 residues long. Germline CDR1 and CDR2: SGHDT and YYEEEE. CDR3 nucleotide sequence: TGTGCCAGCAGCCGTACAGGGATCGGAAACACCATATATTTT. Its protein product is CASSRTGIGNTIYF.

The chain links TRBV6-5 to TRBJ2-7; 7 bases are a match to TRBD1. After removal of 5 bases from V and 6 bases from J, the junction contained 7 bases not matched to a gene. This CDR3 has 13 residues. Germline V lookup: CDR1 MNHEY, CDR2 SVGAGI. The CDR3 loop reads CASSETTGSEQYF. The DNA of the CDR3 is TGTGCCAGCAGTGAAACGACAGGGTCCGAGCAGTACTTC.